The 28 T cell receptor beta chains in this list originate from one sample, sequenced in a study of blood T cell repertoires in COVID-19. The table came from immunoSEQ multiplex PCR; TCRdb's copy has only in-frame clones and leaves some out. The profile shows over 30,000 clones, around 90% of them singletons. Sequenced input: peripheral blood. Every receptor here comes from a man between 65 and 79 years old with acute or convalescent COVID-19.

In its sample, this clone was seen once. The rearrangement links TRBV7-2 to TRBJ2-3; TRBD2 agrees at 11 bases. V trimming: 4 bases; J trimming: 2 bases; junction bases outside the gene matches: 2. Germline CDR1 and CDR2: SGHTA and FQGNSA. The CDR3 extends over 15 amino acids. CDR3 sequence reads: CASSSSGGITDTQYF. Here the CDR3 DNA reads TGTGCCAGCAGCTCTAGCGGGGGGATCACAGATACGCAGTATTTT. Full variable domain (rest looked up from reference TRBV7-2 and TRBJ2-3): GAGVSQSPSNKVTEKGKDVELRCDPISGHTALYWYRQSLGQGLEFLIYFQGNSAPDKSGLPSDRFSAERTGGSVSTLTIQRTQQEDSAVYLCASSSSGGITDTQYFGPGTRLTVL.

J is TRBJ2-5 and V is TRBV2, with 9 bases fitting TRBD1. Germline V lookup: CDR1 SNHLY, CDR2 FYNNEI. The CDR3 length is 14 residues. With 7 bases clipped from V and 3 bases from J, the junction kept 6 bases outside the gene matches. This chain's CDR3 is CASNRQGGEETQYF. The CDR3 DNA reads TGTGCCAGCAACCGACAGGGGGGCGAAGAGACCCAGTACTTC.

J is TRBJ1-1 and V is TRBV3-1 (or the pseudogene TRBV3-2); the D is unclear. The length of the CDR3 is 11 residues. The V gene's germline CDR1 is LGHDT and CDR2 YNNKEL (reference sequence). V lost 0 bases to trimming and J lost 11 bases, with 7 bases between them. CDR3 protein: CASSQDSRAFF. The CDR3 nucleotides are TGTGCCAGCAGCCAAGACTCGCGGGCTTTCTTT.

The chain employs TRBV7-9 and TRBJ2-3; D is perhaps TRBD1 (5 bases). Trimming stripped 5 bases from V and 9 bases from J, with 15 bases between. CDR1 is SEHNR, CDR2 FQNEAQ, per germline (reference sequence). The CDR3 consists of 13 residues. In nucleotides, the CDR3 is TGTGCCAGCAGCCCAGGGTCGTTTGGGACGCAGTATTTT. This sequence encodes CASSPGSFGTQYF.

The rearrangement links TRBV27 to TRBJ1-3, with 7 bases that match TRBD1. Germline V gene lookup returns CDR1 MNHEY and CDR2 SMNVEV (reference sequence). CDR3 length: 18 residues. After removal of 3 bases from V and 0 bases from J, the junction contained 11 bases not matched to a gene. CDR3: CASSFTPPDRASGNTIYF. In nucleotides, the CDR3 is TGTGCCAGCAGTTTTACCCCCCCCGACAGGGCCTCTGGAAACACCATATATTTT.

The V call is TRBV28, the J call TRBJ1-5; TRBD1 matches at 8 bases. Germline V CDR1 and CDR2: MDHEN, SYDVKM. The V gene end was trimmed by 8 bases and the J gene end by 0 bases; junction bases not matched to a gene: 3. The CDR3 has 14 residues. The CDR3 bases are TGTGCCAGCCAAACAGGGGGTAGCAATCAGCCCCAGCATTTT. It is translated as CASQTGGSNQPQHF.

This rearrangement joins TRBV9 to TRBJ1-6; 8 nucleotides match TRBD1. The CDR3 is made up of 15 amino acids. Per the germline V gene, CDR1 is SGDLS and CDR2 is YYNGEE. V lost 4 bases to trimming and J lost 9 bases; unmatched junction nucleotides: 9. The DNA of the CDR3 is TGTGCCAGCAGCCCCTCGGACAGGGAGGGTTCACCCCTCCACTTT. Translated, it gives CASSPSDREGSPLHF.

V is TRBV11-2 and J is TRBJ2-6; perhaps TRBD1 as D (6 bases). Germline CDR1 reads SGHAT; CDR2 reads FQNNGV. The CDR3 length is 15 residues. The V end was cut by 4 bases, the J end by 4 bases, with 11 bases between. CDR3 bases: TGTGCCAGCAGCTCACAGGGTTCCGGGGCCAACGTCCTGACTTTC. It translates to CASSSQGSGANVLTF.

The chain has TRBV6-5 and TRBJ2-5, with a weak D call TRBD1 (6 bases). CDR3 size: 13 residues. V was clipped by 1 base and J by 4 bases, with 7 bases between them. Germline lookup yields CDR1 MNHEY and CDR2 SVGAGI. CDR3 bases: TGTGCCAGCAGTTACTTGACAGGAGAGACCCAGTACTTC. It codes for CASSYLTGETQYF.

The chain carries TRBV5-5 and TRBJ2-7; 10 bases match TRBD1. Looked up from germline, CDR1 is SGHKS and CDR2 is YYEKEE (reference sequence). This CDR3 is built from 14 residues. J was trimmed by 9 bases and V by 7 bases; bases with no gene match: 13. The CDR3 coding sequence is TGTGCCAGCGGGACCGGGACAGGGGTGTTAGGGCAGTACTTC. Its protein is CASGTGTGVLGQYF.

The table lists this clone with a few counts. The V and J genes are TRBV7-8 and TRBJ1-2; D is unresolved. Trimming stripped 2 bases from V and 4 bases from J, with 8 bases between. Per the germline V gene, CDR1 is SGHVS and CDR2 is FQNEAQ. The CDR3 is 13 residues long. CDR3 DNA: TGTGCCAGCAGCTTACTTAGAAGCTATGGCTACACCTTC. Translation: CASSLLRSYGYTF.

The chain combines TRBV5-1 with TRBJ2-5, with 11 positions matching TRBD1. Germline-derived CDR1 and CDR2 are SGHRS and YFSETQ. The CDR3 runs 15 residues. J was trimmed by 5 bases and V by 6 bases; bases with no gene match: 9. CDR3 amino acids: CASMPGTGGPETQYF. The CDR3 DNA is TGCGCCAGCATGCCCGGGACAGGGGGGCCGGAGACCCAGTACTTC.

The chain couples TRBV27 to TRBJ2-7, with D perhaps matching TRBD2 (6 bases). Trimming took 4 bases from V and 2 from J, leaving 18 bases between them. CDR3 length: 16 residues. Germline CDR1 and CDR2: MNHEY and SMNVEV (reference sequence). In DNA, the CDR3 is TGTGCCAGCAGTTCTGAGCGGTGGGCGGGGACCTACGAGCAGTACTTC. Amino acid sequence: CASSSERWAGTYEQYF.

The chain uses TRBV3-1 (or the pseudogene TRBV3-2) and TRBJ2-1, with no clear D. The CDR3 has 17 residues. Deletions cut 6 bases from V and 10 bases from J, with 28 bases between. CDR1 and CDR2 from the germline V gene are LGHDT and YNNKEL (reference sequence). The CDR3 reads CASSPVLPAPYSGEQFF. In DNA form, the CDR3 reads TGTGCCAGCAGTCCCGTCTTACCAGCACCATATTCCGGGGAGCAGTTCTTC.

This clone showed up just once. This chain links TRBV29-1 with TRBJ2-7; D unresolved. The CDR3 is 14 residues long. Deletions cut 7 bases from V and 0 bases from J, with 16 bases between. From germline, CDR1 is SQVTM and CDR2 ANQGSEA. Here the CDR3 DNA reads TGCAGCGCCGGGTGGCCGGAGAGCTCCTACGAGCAGTACTTC. Its translation: CSAGWPESSYEQYF.

A few counts support this clone. The CDR3 region is CASSLSGRGFQETQYF. In DNA form, the CDR3 reads TGTGCCAGCAGTTTATCGGGCAGGGGGTTTCAAGAGACCCAGTACTTC. This chain links TRBV27 with TRBJ2-5, with 7 bases aligning to TRBD1. The CDR3 is made up of 16 amino acids. Germline values: CDR1 MNHEY, CDR2 SMNVEV (reference sequence). Germline trimming cut 0 bases from V and 2 bases from J; bases unmatched to any gene: 6.

The count of this clone is one. The J gene is TRBJ2-5, the V gene TRBV11-2; no clear D. CDR1 is SGHAT and CDR2 is FQNNGV in the germline V gene. CDR3 size: 15 residues. V lost 6 bases and J 3 bases, leaving 17 bases between the germline ends. The chain's CDR3 is CASRRGTIEEETQYF. CDR3 coding DNA: TGTGCCAGCAGACGCGGAACTATTGAGGAAGAGACCCAGTACTTC. Full variable domain (outside the CDR3, taken from reference TRBV11-2 and TRBJ2-5): EAGVAQSPRYKIIEKRQSVAFWCNPISGHATLYWYQQILGQGPKLLIQFQNNGVVDDSQLPKDRFSAERLKGVDSTLKIQPAKLEDSAVYLCASRRGTIEEETQYFGPGTRLLVL.

The chain links TRBV4-1 to TRBJ2-6; 12 bases are shared with TRBD2. The V gene end was trimmed by 4 bases and the J gene end by 0 bases; junction bases not matched to a gene: 4. The CDR3 loop spans 18 amino acids. Germline CDR1 MGHRA, CDR2 YSYEKL. The chain's CDR3 is CASSRGLAGRSGANVLTF. CDR3 DNA: TGCGCCAGCAGCCGGGGACTAGCGGGCCGCTCTGGGGCCAACGTCCTGACTTTC.

The V and J genes are TRBV29-1 and TRBJ2-7; a possible D gene is TRBD2 (7 bases). V was shortened by 4 bases and J by 7 bases, with 17 bases between the two germline ends. This CDR3 has 13 amino acids. The V gene's germline CDR1 is SQVTM and CDR2 ANQGSEA. The CDR3, as DNA: TGCAGCGTTGGAAGCAGGGGAGGGCGGGAGCAGTACTTC. Translating it yields CSVGSRGGREQYF.

The chain uses TRBV19 and TRBJ2-2, with D maybe TRBD1 (7 bases). V was clipped by 6 bases and J by 2 bases, with 13 bases between them. CDR1 LNHDA and CDR2 SQIVND come from the germline V gene (reference sequence). The CDR3 is 15 amino acids. The CDR3 loop reads CASRAGQTNTGELFF. In DNA form, the CDR3 reads TGTGCCAGTAGGGCGGGACAGACTAACACCGGGGAGCTGTTTTTT.

By frequency in the sample, this clone is medium-sized. The V call is TRBV6-5, the J call TRBJ1-2; D is ambiguous. The CDR3 has 15 residues. Germline lookup yields CDR1 MNHEY and CDR2 SVGAGI. The germline V and J ends were trimmed by 0 bases and 4 bases, with 12 bases remaining between them. CDR3 sequence: CASSYSTGGIYGYTF. In DNA form, the CDR3 reads TGTGCCAGCAGTTACTCGACCGGCGGAATCTATGGCTACACCTTC.

V usage is TRBV19 and J usage is TRBJ2-7, with TRBD1 matching over 9 bases. Germline V gene sequence: CDR1 LNHDA, CDR2 SQIVND (reference sequence). V gave up 6 bases and J gave up 5 bases; unmatched junction bases: 5. This CDR3 spans 13 amino acids. The CDR3 sequence: CASRRGQGDEQYF. The DNA for the CDR3 is TGTGCCAGTAGGAGGGGACAGGGCGACGAGCAGTACTTC.

The chain carries TRBV19 and TRBJ2-3; 7 bases fit TRBD2. CDR1 and CDR2 (germline): LNHDA, SQIVND (reference sequence). V dropped 1 base and J dropped 2; count of bases not matched to a gene: 12. The CDR3 loop spans 18 amino acids. This chain's CDR3 is CASSIGFTAGEITDTQYF. DNA of the CDR3: TGTGCCAGTAGTATAGGGTTCACCGCGGGAGAGATCACAGATACGCAGTATTTT.

The rearrangement joins TRBV7-2 to TRBJ2-5; D gene uncertain. The ends were cut back, 3 bases at V and 3 bases at J, with 8 bases in the middle. The CDR3 covers 13 residues. Germline assignment: CDR1 SGHTA and CDR2 FQGNSA. The CDR3 here is CASSFNREETQYF. The CDR3 nucleotides are TGTGCCAGCAGCTTCAACAGAGAAGAGACCCAGTACTTC.

This clone has a single count. This sequence joins TRBV5-1 and TRBJ2-5, with 7 bases identical to TRBD2. Germline lookup yields CDR1 SGHRS and CDR2 YFSETQ. Trimming took 0 bases from V and 5 from J; bases not matched to a gene: 4. CDR3 length: 14 amino acids. The CDR3 region has the DNA TGCGCCAGCAGCTTGGGTAGCGGGTCGGAGACCCAGTACTTC. This sequence encodes CASSLGSGSETQYF.

The rearrangement joins TRBV6-2 or TRBV6-3 to TRBJ2-2; 11 nucleotides agree with TRBD1. Germline V gene data show CDR1 as MNHEY and CDR2 as SVGEGT. The ends lost 5 bases at V and 4 bases at J; junction bases unmatched: 3. The CDR3 sequence is 15 residues long. Here the CDR3 reads CASSGTGGSTGELFF. CDR3 sequence (DNA): TGTGCCAGCAGTGGGACAGGGGGAAGCACCGGGGAGCTGTTTTTT.

V and J are TRBV7-2 and TRBJ1-5; TRBD1 agrees at 11 bases. Germline CDR1 reads SGHTA; CDR2 reads FQGNSA. Losses at the gene ends were 5 bases for V and 6 bases for J; bases not matched to a gene: 6. The CDR3 is made up of 15 amino acids. The CDR3: CASSDGQGAGQPQHF. The CDR3 bases are TGTGCCAGCAGCGACGGACAGGGGGCAGGTCAGCCCCAGCATTTT.

In this sample, this clone turned up once. This sequence joins TRBV6-5 and TRBJ1-2; D perhaps matches TRBD1 (5 bases). This CDR3 is 13 amino acids long. Trimming removed 5 bases at V and 3 bases at J, with 10 bases between. CDR1 MNHEY and CDR2 SVGAGI come from the germline V gene. CDR3 DNA: TGTGCCAGCAGTCCAGGGAGGGACTATGGCTACACCTTC. Its protein is CASSPGRDYGYTF.